The 16 T cell receptor beta chains below were found in one sample sequenced in a study of tumor-infiltrating lymphocytes in primary liver carcinoma. TCR beta cDNA came from about 470 ng total RNA, primed with a constant-region primer. Three nested multiplex PCR rounds, a slightly modified ARM-PCR method, built the TCR beta libraries. A C-beta reverse primer was combined with TRBV1-TRBV30 forward primers in the first two PCR rounds, and each round had roughly 11 cycles. TCRdb analysed the multiplex PCR reads with MiXCR anew, one entry per CDR3 protein. The data hold about 330,000 distinct CDR3 sequences, with less than 75% observed a single time. The study extracted blood RNA from unsorted whole blood and also extracted germline DNA. What was sequenced was peripheral blood. The source of these receptors is a man between 40 and 49 years old with primary liver carcinoma and hepatitis B virus infection.

This clonotype was counted at least ten times. This chain uses TRBV11-2 with TRBJ2-1, with no clear D. V was pared by 5 bases and J by 4 bases, with 9 bases between. The CDR3 has 13 amino acids. Germline CDR1 SGHAT, CDR2 FQNNGV. Here the CDR3 reads CASSREGYNEQFF. In DNA form, the CDR3 reads TGTGCCAGCAGCCGAGAAGGGTACAATGAGCAGTTCTTC.

In the case of this clonotype: Without the conserved terminal phenylalanine or tryptophan, this CDR3 likely stems from a read error. The V call is TRBV11-2, the J call TRBJ2-2; 13 nucleotides line up with TRBD2. Germline CDR1 reads SGHAT; CDR2 reads FQNNGV. This CDR3 is built from 14 residues. CDR3 loop: CASSLGRTSGGLFL. The CDR3 DNA sequence: TGTGCCAGCAGCTTAGGTCGGACTAGCGGGGGGCTGTTTTTA.

A remark on this clonotype: This sequence may be a read error, since a much larger clone differs from it by one base. The V and J genes are TRBV6-5 and TRBJ2-7, with 7 bases that match TRBD1. CDR1 MNHEY and CDR2 SVGAGI come from the germline V gene. CDR3 length: 15 amino acids. The CDR3 is CASSYSLQGVYERYF. In DNA, the CDR3 is TGTGCCAGCAGTTACTCCCTTCAGGGGGTCTACGAGCGGTACTTC.

In this sample, this clonotype turned up a few times. This chain uses TRBV2 with TRBJ1-4; D not resolved. Per the germline V gene, CDR1 is SNHLY and CDR2 is FYNNEI. This CDR3 region has 11 residues. V was cut by 6 bases and J by 4 bases, with 3 bases left in between. In nucleotides, the CDR3 is TGTGCCAGCAGCGGTAATGAAAAACTGTTTTTT. Its translation: CASSGNEKLFF.

The chain combines TRBV4-2 with TRBJ1-1, with D hard to call. Germline CDR1 is LGHNA and CDR2 is YNFKEQ. The CDR3 runs to 15 residues. The V and J ends lost 7 bases and 4 bases respectively, with 19 bases between them. This CDR3 reads CASTRAHGRGTEAFF. CDR3 in DNA: TGTGCCAGCACCCGCGCACATGGTAGAGGCACTGAAGCTTTCTTT.

The rearrangement links TRBV11-2 to TRBJ2-3; D not resolved. The V gene's germline CDR1 is SGHAT and CDR2 FQNNGV. The CDR3 loop spans 14 amino acids. CDR3 amino acids: CSISLGDSTDTQYF. The CDR3 nucleotides are TGTTCCATCAGCTTAGGTGACAGCACAGATACGCAGTATTTT.

This clonotype occurred many times. This chain links TRBV4-1 with TRBJ2-3, with D possibly being TRBD2 (6 bases). V was cut by 1 base and J by 0 bases, with 14 bases left in between. Germline CDR1 reads MGHRA; CDR2 reads YSYEKL. This CDR3 is built from 17 residues. CDR3: CASSQGRGGTSTDTQYF. In nucleotides, the CDR3 is TGCGCCAGCAGCCAAGGGCGGGGCGGGACTAGCACAGATACGCAGTATTTT.

A remark on this clonotype: One end of the junction fails to match germline, which may point to a read error. The rearrangement joins TRBV6-5 to TRBJ2-7; D is undetermined. Germline-derived CDR1 and CDR2 are MNHEY and SVGAGI. The CDR3 is 14 residues long. The CDR3 region has the DNA TGTGCAACCATGGGGTTCTCCAACTCCTACGAGGAGTACTTC. Encoded protein: CATMGFSNSYEEYF.

Comment on this clonotype: Germline is not matched at one junction end, which may reflect a read error. CDR3 coding DNA: TGTGCCAGCGGCTTAGTAGCGGGAGGGTACAATGAGCAGTTCTTC. Its translation is CASGLVAGGYNEQFF. The chain is built from TRBV11-3 and TRBJ2-1, with 11 bases aligning to TRBD2. Looked up from germline, CDR1 is SGHNT and CDR2 is YENEEA. This CDR3 has 15 amino acids.

For this clonotype: An end of the junction does not agree with germline; a read error may underlie this. This sequence joins TRBV11-2 and TRBJ2-1; the D gene is possibly TRBD1 (5 bases). The germline V gene has CDR1 SGHAT and CDR2 FQNNGV. The CDR3 loop spans 15 amino acids. This chain's CDR3 is CTSSLGAALYNEQFF. The CDR3, as DNA: TGTACCAGCAGCTTAGGGGCTGCCCTTTACAATGAGCAGTTCTTC.

The chain is built from TRBV30 and TRBJ2-1; no clear D. From germline, CDR1 is GTSNPN and CDR2 SVGIG (reference sequence). The CDR3 loop spans 16 amino acids. Trimming removed 4 bases from V and 0 bases from J, with 16 bases in between. In nucleotides, the CDR3 is TGTGCCTGGACCCGGACCGACTGGAGCTCCTACAATGAGCAGTTCTTC. Amino acid sequence: CAWTRTDWSSYNEQFF.

In nucleotides, the CDR3 is TGTGCCAGCAGCCGCCCGGGCAACACAGATACGCAGTATTTT. It codes for CASSRPGNTDTQYF. The rearrangement uses TRBV7-8 and TRBJ2-3; D not resolved. V lost 5 bases to trimming and J lost 2 bases, with 11 bases between them. Germline-derived CDR1 and CDR2 are SGHVS and FQNEAQ. The CDR3 spans 14 residues.

With regard to this clonotype: A read error is possible here, since a much larger clone lies one base away. J is TRBJ2-2 and V is TRBV6-2 or TRBV6-3; 9 bases are a match to TRBD2. The length of the CDR3 is 15 residues. Germline CDR1 and CDR2: MNHEY and SVGEGT. CDR3 loop: CASSLAGVGTGEQFF. The CDR3 DNA reads TGTGCCAGCAGCTTAGCGGGAGTCGGTACCGGGGAGCAGTTTTTT.

A note on this clonotype: A much larger clone lies a single base off, so this may be a read error. The rearrangement joins TRBV6-2 or TRBV6-3 to TRBJ2-1; D might be TRBD1 or TRBD2, each matching 5 bases. CDR1 is MNHEY, CDR2 SVGEGT, per germline. The length of the CDR3 is 16 residues. The V end lost 1 base, the J end lost 3 bases, and 13 bases lay between the germline ends. The CDR3 nucleotides read TGTGCCAGCAGTTACTATAAGGGGACCAGCTACAATGAGCAGTTCTTC. Translating gives CASSYYKGTSYNEQFF.

A note on this clonotype: A much larger clone lies one base from this, so it may be a read error. The chain recombines TRBV12-3 or TRBV12-4 with TRBJ2-3; TRBD2 is a possible D gene (7 bases). The CDR3 extends over 14 amino acids. The CDR3, as DNA: TGTTCCAGCAGTTTAGGGGGGGCGCGGAATACGCAGTATTTT. This gives the protein CSSSLGGARNTQYF.

This clonotype occurred many times. This sequence joins TRBV4-2 and TRBJ1-1; D perhaps matches TRBD1 (5 bases). This CDR3 is built from 15 residues. Germline CDR1 reads LGHNA; CDR2 reads YNFKEQ. Between the trimmed V and J ends, which lost 1 base and 3 bases, there was a span of 12 bases. The CDR3 coding sequence is TGTGCCAGCAGCCAAGGGTCAGGGTCCGACACTGAAGCTTTCTTT. This translates into CASSQGSGSDTEAFF.